These 21 T cell receptor beta chains came from one sample sequenced in a study of cytomegalovirus exposure and HLA in healthy donors. Primers for the PCR totalled 60 Vbeta and 13 Jbeta. The repertoire was sequenced with immunoSEQ multiplex PCR; TCRdb's copy has only in-frame clones and lacks some. The clone table shows roughly 30,000 clones, with the ten largest holding under 4%. Sequenced: PBMCs. These receptors were collected from a woman aged 40 to 55 in good health and CMV-seropositive.

The chain links TRBV7-3 to TRBJ2-2; D may be TRBD2 (6 bases). V lost 0 bases and J 5 bases, leaving 7 bases between the germline ends. CDR3 length: 14 residues. CDR1 and CDR2 from the germline V gene are SGHTA and FQGTGA. CDR3: CASSLTAGTGELFF. The CDR3 DNA is TGTGCCAGCAGCTTAACGGCGGGGACCGGGGAGCTGTTTTTT.

This chain joins TRBV6-5 and TRBJ2-1, with D tentatively TRBD2 (5 bases). The CDR3 length is 13 residues. V lost 3 bases to trimming and J lost 6 bases, with 9 bases between them. Germline CDR1 and CDR2: MNHEY and SVGAGI. CDR3 amino acids: CASSYSGSNEQFF. The CDR3 DNA is TGTGCCAGCAGTTATTCGGGGTCCAATGAGCAGTTCTTC.

The rearrangement joins TRBV4-1 to TRBJ2-5; tentatively, D is TRBD2 (7 bases). Germline lookup yields CDR1 MGHRA and CDR2 YSYEKL. The CDR3 length is 18 residues. V dropped 1 base and J dropped 4 bases, with 22 bases sitting between them. The CDR3 DNA is TGCGCCAGCAGCCAAGTAGGGTGGGGGAAGGGGGGGGGAGAGACCCAGTACTTC. Translating gives CASSQVGWGKGGGETQYF.

The chain recombines TRBV18 with TRBJ2-1, with 7 bases fitting TRBD1. V dropped 0 bases and J dropped 0; count of bases not matched to a gene: 14. CDR3 length: 20 residues. CDR1 is KGHSH, CDR2 LQKENI, per germline. The CDR3 sequence: CASSPPRNRGTSYSYNEQFF. The DNA for the CDR3 is TGTGCCAGCTCACCACCGCGAAACAGGGGCACCTCCTACTCCTACAATGAGCAGTTCTTC.

The chain recombines TRBV4-2 with TRBJ2-1, with 9 bases that match TRBD2. Germline assignment: CDR1 LGHNA and CDR2 YNFKEQ. J gave up 5 bases and V 3 bases, and 5 bases lay outside the gene matches. The CDR3 is made up of 15 amino acids. CDR3 residues: CASSQGSGRDNEQFF. CDR3 sequence (DNA): TGTGCCAGCAGCCAGGGTAGCGGGAGAGACAATGAGCAGTTCTTC.

The chain combines TRBV30 with TRBJ1-2; TRBD1 is a possible D gene (6 bases). V lost 6 bases to trimming and J lost 7 bases, with 18 bases between them. This CDR3 comprises 13 residues. Looked up from germline, CDR1 is GTSNPN and CDR2 is SVGIG (reference sequence). CDR3 nucleotides: TGTGCCTGCCTGGGAACAGGGATAAGTGGCTACACCTTC. It encodes CACLGTGISGYTF.

This chain joins TRBV6-5 and TRBJ2-3; D is undetermined. Trimming took off 2 bases at V and 2 bases at J, with 8 bases between the two ends. In germline, CDR1 is MNHEY, CDR2 SVGAGI. This CDR3 is 14 amino acids long. CDR3 in amino acids: CASSYGQFTDTQYF. The CDR3, as DNA: TGTGCCAGCAGTTACGGGCAGTTCACAGATACGCAGTATTTT.

This chain connects TRBV15 to TRBJ1-5; unclear D gene. Trimming took off 0 bases at V and 0 bases at J, with 6 bases between the two ends. Per the germline V gene, CDR1 is LNHNV and CDR2 is YYDKDF (reference sequence). CDR3 size: 15 residues. The CDR3 DNA sequence: TGTGCCACCAGCAGAGACACTTATAGCAATCAGCCCCAGCATTTT. Residues: CATSRDTYSNQPQHF.

The gene calls are TRBV7-3 and TRBJ1-1; TRBD1 is a possible D gene (5 bases). CDR3 length equals 13 residues. V was cut by 2 bases and J by 3 bases, with 7 bases left in between. Germline CDR1 reads SGHTA; CDR2 reads FQGTGA. CDR3 sequence: CASSLRRDTEAFF. In nucleotides, the CDR3 is TGTGCCAGCAGCTTACGCAGGGACACTGAAGCTTTCTTT.

The J gene is TRBJ1-3, the V gene TRBV7-9; D is uncertain. Trimming removed 6 bases from V and 8 bases from J, with 14 bases in between. This CDR3 region has 13 residues. Germline loops: CDR1 SEHNR, CDR2 FQNEAQ (reference sequence). CDR3 coding DNA: TGTGCCAGCAGTGTGGGCTTGAGTGACACCATATATTTT. Its protein is CASSVGLSDTIYF. Supplemented by reference TRBV7-9 and TRBJ1-3, the full variable domain reads DTGVSQNPRHKITKRGQNVTFRCDPISEHNRLYWYRQTLGQGPEFLTYFQNEAQLEKSRLLSDRFSAERPKGSFSTLEIQRTEQGDSAMYLCASSVGLSDTIYFGEGSWLTVV.

The CDR3, as DNA: TGCGCCAGCAGCCTGACATTTCCCCTGCAGCAGTACTTC. Translated, it gives CASSLTFPLQQYF. The chain is built from TRBV5-1 and TRBJ2-7, with no clear D. Germline V gives CDR1 SGHRS, CDR2 YFSETQ. Trimming cost V 4 bases and J 8 bases, with 16 bases left between them. There are 13 residues in the CDR3.

Turning to this clone: Sequence at one end of the junction differs from germline and may be a read error. The J gene is TRBJ2-1, the V gene TRBV10-3, with D possibly matching TRBD1 (6 bases). Germline V gives CDR1 ENHRY, CDR2 SYGVKD. This CDR3 has 16 residues. The CDR3: CASSDQQGNRVHEQFF. The CDR3 DNA reads as TGTGCCAGCAGTGACCAACAGGGCAATCGGGTCCATGAGCAGTTCTTC.

The chain carries TRBV27 and TRBJ2-3, with 7 nucleotides matching TRBD2. This CDR3 comprises 15 residues. Germline assignment: CDR1 MNHEY and CDR2 SMNVEV (reference sequence). With 3 bases clipped from V and 1 base from J, the junction kept 4 bases outside the gene matches. The CDR3 bases are TGTGCCAGCAGTTTGAGGGCGGGAGGCACAGATACGCAGTATTTT. This encodes CASSLRAGGTDTQYF.

The rearrangement uses TRBV6-5 and TRBJ2-1, with TRBD2 as a possible D gene (6 bases). In germline, CDR1 is MNHEY, CDR2 SVGAGI. The CDR3 has 14 amino acids. V lost 4 bases, J lost 3 bases, and 10 bases lay in between. The CDR3 spells CASSWGEFYNEQFF. The CDR3 region has the DNA TGTGCCAGCAGTTGGGGGGAATTCTACAATGAGCAGTTCTTC.

V gene TRBV7-8 combines with J gene TRBJ2-7; 11 bases are a match to TRBD2. The ends lost 5 bases at V and 3 bases at J; junction bases unmatched: 12. Per germline, CDR1 SGHVS and CDR2 FQNEAQ. The CDR3 is 17 residues long. CDR3 in amino acids: CASSRGTSGAKIYEQYF. For the CDR3, the DNA is TGTGCCAGCAGCCGCGGGACTAGCGGAGCCAAAATCTACGAGCAGTACTTC. The entire variable domain, with the rest obtained from reference TRBV7-8 and TRBJ2-7, is as follows: GAGVSQSPRYKVAKRGQDVALRCDPISGHVSLFWYQQALGQGPEFLTYFQNEAQLDKSGLPSDRFFAERPEGSVSTLKIQRTQQEDSAVYLCASSRGTSGAKIYEQYFGPGTRLTVT.

The chain recombines TRBV7-9 with TRBJ2-6, with 7 nucleotides matching TRBD1. The CDR3 is made up of 18 amino acids. V was clipped by 5 bases and J by 0 bases; unmatched bases: 10. Germline CDR1 reads SEHNR; CDR2 reads FQNEAQ (reference sequence). CDR3 coding DNA: TGTGCCAGCAGCCCGCAGACAGGGACGCTCTCTGGGGCCAACGTCCTGACTTTC. Its translation is CASSPQTGTLSGANVLTF.

This chain uses TRBV5-1 with TRBJ2-6; maybe TRBD1 (6 bases). CDR3 size: 17 residues. With 3 bases removed from V and 0 bases from J, the gap between germline ends came to 13 bases. Germline-derived CDR1 and CDR2 are SGHRS and YFSETQ. CDR3 amino acids: CASSWPTGTSGANVLTF. The CDR3 DNA reads TGCGCCAGCAGCTGGCCTACAGGGACCTCTGGGGCCAACGTCCTGACTTTC. The full variable domain, rest sourced from reference TRBV5-1 and TRBJ2-6, is KAGVTQTPRYLIKTRGQQVTLSCSPISGHRSVSWYQQTPGQGLQFLFEYFSETQRNKGNFPGRFSGRQFSNSRSEMNVSTLELGDSALYLCASSWPTGTSGANVLTFGAGSRLTVL.

The chain has TRBV28 and TRBJ2-7; TRBD1 matches at 11 bases. The length of the CDR3 is 13 residues. Germline assignment: CDR1 MDHEN and CDR2 SYDVKM. The V segment lost 6 bases and the J segment 5 bases; nucleotides outside the gene matches: 3. The CDR3 region has the DNA TGTGCCAGCAGGTCGGGACAGGGGGACGAGCAGTACTTC. Translated, it gives CASRSGQGDEQYF.

This rearrangement joins TRBV5-1 to TRBJ1-3; tentative D call: TRBD1 (5 bases). The germline V gene has CDR1 SGHRS and CDR2 YFSETQ. The CDR3 contains 17 residues. The V end lost 0 bases, the J end lost 4 bases, and 17 bases lay between the germline ends. This CDR3 reads CASSLGRAQGSGNTIYF. In DNA form, the CDR3 reads TGCGCCAGCAGCTTGGGCCGGGCCCAGGGATCCGGAAACACCATATATTTT.

The rearrangement joins TRBV5-4 to TRBJ2-1, with a possible D match to TRBD2 (5 bases). This CDR3 has 11 residues. Trimming pared 8 bases from V and 9 bases from J, leaving 12 bases between. Germline V gives CDR1 SGHNT, CDR2 YYREEE (reference sequence). This CDR3 is CARSPGIEQFF. The CDR3, as DNA: TGTGCCAGAAGCCCGGGGATTGAGCAGTTCTTC.

The chain employs TRBV4-1 and TRBJ2-2; 8 bases match TRBD1. This CDR3 is 15 amino acids long. The germline CDR1 and CDR2 sequences are MGHRA and YSYEKL. J gave up 5 bases and V 4 bases, and 6 bases lay outside the gene matches. CDR3 in amino acids: CASSPVGQGTGELFF. The CDR3 coding sequence is TGCGCCAGCAGCCCAGTAGGACAGGGTACCGGGGAGCTGTTTTTT.